This T cell receptor beta chain came from a study of shared clonotypes between healthy human individuals. Points from the study as a whole: The study's rarefaction showed incomplete sorted-subset sequencing despite large depth.

It was at deep level that the assay was run. The data were produced by immunoSEQ multiplex PCR, yet TCRdb's version contains in-frame clones alone and is incomplete. The sample lists 1,100,000 or so clones, 70% to 80% occurring once. The CDR3 spans 14 residues. The V and J ends lost 5 bases and 7 bases respectively, with 17 bases between them. The V gene's germline CDR1 is MNHEY and CDR2 SVGAGI. With regard to this clone: Its antigen is unknown.

This TCR was recovered from a man aged 18 to 35 in good health. Some clones in this sample may be carry-over from other donors' samples. The sequenced sample was memory CD4+ T cells from PBMCs. As for subset: CD45RA-negative fraction. This chain connects TRBV6-5 to TRBJ1-2, with D maybe TRBD1 (5 bases). The DNA of the CDR3 is TGTGCCAGCAGTCAGCAGGGACCTCGATCTGGCTACACCTTC. Protein product: CASSQQGPRSGYTF.